Described below is a single TCR beta chain sequence and its context. In TCRdb, the PCR reads were re-called with MiXCR into one record per CDR3 protein. The sample lists fewer than 20,000 distinct CDR3 sequences, around a third occurring once. This sample is drawn from a study of regulatory and conventional T cells in breast cancer. V trimming: 4 bases; J trimming: 0 bases; junction bases outside the gene matches: 7. The length of the CDR3 is 16 residues. From germline, CDR1 is SEHNR and CDR2 FQNEAQ (reference sequence). Sequenced input: conventional T cells from blood. The gene calls are TRBV7-9 and TRBJ1-2; TRBD1 matches at 8 bases. The receptor was isolated from a female donor in good health. CDR3 bases: TGTGCCAGCAGCTCATGGACAGGGCCAGCTAACTATGGCTACACCTTC. Its translation is CASSSWTGPANYGYTF.